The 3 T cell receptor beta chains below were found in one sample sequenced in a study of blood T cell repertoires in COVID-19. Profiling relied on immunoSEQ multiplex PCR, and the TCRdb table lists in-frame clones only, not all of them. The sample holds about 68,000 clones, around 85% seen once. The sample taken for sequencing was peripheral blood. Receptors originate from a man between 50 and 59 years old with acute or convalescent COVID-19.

The CDR3 sequence is CASGLQYRFANTGELFF. The CDR3 nucleotides read TGTGCCAGCGGCCTCCAATACAGGTTCGCGAACACCGGGGAGCTGTTTTTT. The chain recombines TRBV5-6 with TRBJ2-2; tentatively, D is TRBD1 (5 bases). CDR3 size: 17 residues. With 7 bases removed from V and 0 bases from J, the gap between germline ends came to 19 bases. CDR1 and CDR2 (germline): SGHDT, YYEEEE.

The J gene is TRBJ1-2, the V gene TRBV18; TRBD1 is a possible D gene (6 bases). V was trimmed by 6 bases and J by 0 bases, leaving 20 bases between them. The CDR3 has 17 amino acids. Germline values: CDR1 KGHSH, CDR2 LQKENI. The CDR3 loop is CASSPAGDAKANYGYTF. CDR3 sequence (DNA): TGTGCCAGCTCCCCGGCAGGGGACGCCAAGGCTAACTATGGCTACACCTTC.

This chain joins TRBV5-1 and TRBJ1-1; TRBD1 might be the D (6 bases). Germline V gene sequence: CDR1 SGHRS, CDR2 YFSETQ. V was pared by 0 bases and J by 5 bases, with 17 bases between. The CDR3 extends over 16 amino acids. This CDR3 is CASSLGGGGGITEAFF. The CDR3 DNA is TGCGCCAGCAGCTTGGGGGGGGGAGGGGGGATTACTGAAGCTTTCTTT.